One sample yielded the 18 T cell receptor beta chains listed below, sequenced in a study of T cells in Graves' hyperthyroidism and ophthalmopathy. RNA transcripts were the template for amplifying TCR beta CDR3 regions. Researchers ran a first-round RT-PCR on the TCR CDR3 using the HTBI primer set. TCRdb used MiXCR to reprocess the multiplex PCR reads, holding one entry per CDR3 protein. Of 450,000 to 700,000 distinct CDR3 sequences in the sample, 35% to 55% were seen once. The sample consisted of peripheral blood or thyroid tissue (not recorded which). The origin of the receptors is a woman between 18 and 29 years old with Graves' hyperthyroidism.

This clonotype was counted ten times or more. The V gene is TRBV5-1, the J gene TRBJ1-2; 10 nucleotides agree with TRBD1. The V segment lost 4 bases and the J segment 6 bases; nucleotides outside the gene matches: 9. Germline V lookup: CDR1 SGHRS, CDR2 YFSETQ. This CDR3 region has 15 residues. The CDR3 DNA reads TGCGCCAGCAGCCCTACGGGACAGGGGAAGGATGGCTACACCTTC. Amino acids: CASSPTGQGKDGYTF.

This chain connects TRBV29-1 to TRBJ2-2; tentative D call: TRBD2 (6 bases). The CDR3 consists of 16 residues. The V gene's germline CDR1 is SQVTM and CDR2 ANQGSEA. Trimming stripped 8 bases from V and 2 bases from J, with 21 bases between. The CDR3 here is CSSYSLGTANTGELFF. CDR3 nucleotide sequence: TGCAGCAGTTACTCTCTCGGGACTGCCAACACCGGGGAGCTGTTTTTT.

This clonotype was seen many times. The chain has TRBV5-1 and TRBJ2-5, with TRBD1 matching over 7 bases. This CDR3 comprises 15 residues. V lost 4 bases to trimming and J lost 5 bases; unmatched junction nucleotides: 11. Germline CDR1 is SGHRS and CDR2 is YFSETQ. CDR3 nucleotides: TGCGCCAGCAGCCGGGACAGTACCTGGGGGGAGACCCAGTACTTC. Translated: CASSRDSTWGETQYF.

This clonotype was counted ten times or more. The rearrangement joins TRBV14 to TRBJ1-1; D uncertain. The CDR3 has 12 amino acids. From germline, CDR1 is SGHDN and CDR2 FVKESK. Trimming pared 4 bases from V and 3 bases from J, leaving 6 bases between. Written as DNA, the CDR3 is TGTGCCAGCAGCCCCTGGGACACTGAAGCTTTCTTT. This codes for CASSPWDTEAFF. Full variable domain (missing parts from reference TRBV14 and TRBJ1-1): EAGVTQFPSHSVIEKGQTVTLRCDPISGHDNLYWYRRVMGKEIKFLLHFVKESKQDESGMPNNRFLAERTGGTYSTLKVQPAELEDSGVYFCASSPWDTEAFFGQGTRLTVV.

This clonotype was picked up many times. V and J are TRBV5-1 and TRBJ2-7, with D possibly matching TRBD2 (5 bases). V lost 4 bases and J lost 4, with 9 bases in between. Germline V gene data show CDR1 as SGHRS and CDR2 as YFSETQ. This CDR3 spans 12 amino acids. The CDR3 DNA is TGCGCCAGCAGCAAGAGGGAGTACGAGCAGTACTTC. Amino acid sequence: CASSKREYEQYF.

This clonotype was seen repeatedly, ten times or more. The chain recombines TRBV6-1 with TRBJ2-5; 10 positions agree with TRBD1. V shed 5 bases, J shed 2 bases, and the junction held 8 bases outside the gene matches. The length of the CDR3 is 16 residues. Germline CDR1 MNHNS, CDR2 SASEGT. The DNA of the CDR3 is TGTGCCAGCAGTCACAGGACAGGGGGATCACAAGAGACCCAGTACTTC. It encodes CASSHRTGGSQETQYF.

As for this clonotype: No conserved phenylalanine or tryptophan ends this CDR3, so it is likely a read error. This chain connects TRBV7-2 to TRBJ2-3; 12 bases map to TRBD2. Germline V gene data show CDR1 as SGHTA and CDR2 as FQGNSA. The CDR3 has 15 residues. Trimming removed 5 bases from V and 4 bases from J; junction bases left unmatched: 4. This CDR3 reads CASSPRLAGADTQYY. The CDR3 DNA sequence: TGTGCCAGCAGCCCCCGACTAGCGGGAGCAGATACGCAGTATTAT.

The gene calls are TRBV2 and TRBJ2-3; D uncertain. This CDR3 is built from 14 residues. Germline lookup yields CDR1 SNHLY and CDR2 FYNNEI. Trimming took 6 bases from V and 4 from J, leaving 14 bases between them. As DNA, the CDR3 is TGTGCCAGCAGACCCGAGTGGTTGCCAGATACGCAGTATTTT. Protein: CASRPEWLPDTQYF.

This clonotype appeared many times. J is TRBJ2-2 and V is TRBV7-2, with no clear D. Germline CDR1 and CDR2: SGHTA and FQGNSA. Deletions cut 1 base from V and 5 bases from J, with 11 bases between. The CDR3 contains 15 residues. As DNA, the CDR3 is TGTGCCAGCAGCTTAGGTGGCAGAGGAACCGGGGAGCTGTTTTTT. This gives the protein CASSLGGRGTGELFF.

This clonotype appeared many times. The chain combines TRBV10-2 with TRBJ2-5; weak D call: TRBD1 (5 bases). The CDR3 consists of 15 residues. In germline, CDR1 is WSHSY, CDR2 SAAADI. V was clipped by 1 base and J by 3 bases, with 12 bases between them. CDR3 sequence: CASSEFPREKETQYF. For the CDR3, the DNA is TGCGCCAGCAGTGAGTTTCCCAGGGAAAAAGAGACCCAGTACTTC.

The chain uses TRBV29-1 and TRBJ2-5; TRBD2 is a possible D gene (6 bases). Germline V gene data show CDR1 as SQVTM and CDR2 as ANQGSEA. Trimming shortened V by 8 bases and J by 3 bases, and 13 bases separated the two germline ends. This CDR3 contains 12 residues. The chain's CDR3 is CSLGWEEETQYF. Here the CDR3 DNA reads TGCAGCTTAGGGTGGGAGGAAGAGACCCAGTACTTC.

Remarks on this clonotype: This may arise from a read error, as a much more abundant clone is one base away. Likely a read error: the CDR3 ends without its conserved phenylalanine or tryptophan. The chain joins TRBV18 to TRBJ1-1; the D gene is possibly TRBD1 (5 bases). V was clipped by 4 bases and J by 6 bases, with 9 bases between them. This CDR3 region has 12 residues. From germline, CDR1 is KGHSH and CDR2 LQKENI. The CDR3 region has the DNA TGTGCCAGCTCACAATCCAGGGCTGAAGCTTTCCTT. This encodes CASSQSRAEAFL.

The V call is TRBV20-1, the J call TRBJ1-1; D is unclear. The CDR3 loop spans 13 amino acids. The germline V and J ends were trimmed by 1 base and 5 bases, with 11 bases remaining between them. Germline-derived CDR1 and CDR2 are DFQATT and SNEGSKA (reference sequence). For the CDR3, the DNA is TGCAGTGCTAGAGGAGGGTCGGAGACTGAAGCTTTCTTT. Translation: CSARGGSETEAFF.

This clonotype was detected ten times or more. The chain joins TRBV7-2 to TRBJ1-2; no clear D gene. Germline loops: CDR1 SGHTA, CDR2 FQGNSA. This CDR3 has 15 amino acids. The V gene lost 1 base and the J gene lost 4 bases, with 13 bases spanning the gap. CDR3 nucleotide sequence: TGTGCCAGCAGCTTAGATACGACGGACTTCTATGGCTACACCTTC. It translates to CASSLDTTDFYGYTF.

The V and J genes are TRBV7-9 and TRBJ2-7; D might be TRBD2 (5 bases). Judging by the DNA end, TRBJ2-1 fits better; the J call may be wrong. CDR1 and CDR2 from the germline V gene are SEHNR and FQNEAQ (reference sequence). The CDR3 is 17 amino acids. DNA of the CDR3: TGTGCCAGCAGCGTATTTAGCGCCCCGAGCTCCTACAATGAGCAGTTCTTC. Protein: CASSVFSAPSSYNEQFF.

Ten or more counts support this clonotype. The chain employs TRBV5-8 and TRBJ2-5; the D is unclear. Germline CDR1 and CDR2: SGHTS and YDEGEE. The CDR3 spans 15 residues. Trimming stripped 1 base from V and 4 bases from J, with 14 bases between. CDR3 DNA: TGTGCCAGCAGCTTGTCCCGGGCCCCGGGAGAGACCCAGTACTTC. Its protein is CASSLSRAPGETQYF.

In its sample, this clonotype was seen a few times. V is TRBV29-1 and J is TRBJ1-4; tentatively, D is TRBD1 (6 bases). CDR1 is SQVTM, CDR2 ANQGSEA, per germline. Trimming shortened V by 1 base and J by 5 bases, and 11 bases separated the two germline ends. The CDR3 totals 14 residues. CDR3: CSVEGTDHNEKLFF. In nucleotides, the CDR3 is TGCAGCGTTGAAGGGACAGATCACAATGAAAAACTGTTTTTT. The full variable domain, rest sourced from reference TRBV29-1 and TRBJ1-4, is SAVISQKPSRDICQRGTSLTIQCQVDSQVTMMFWYRQQPGQSLTLIATANQGSEATYESGFVIDKFPISRPNLTFSTLTVSNMSPEDSSIYLCSVEGTDHNEKLFFGSGTQLSVL.

Comment on this clonotype: The junction does not match germline at one end; this may be a read error. This chain uses TRBV7-8 with TRBJ2-2, with D tentatively TRBD2 (5 bases). The V gene's germline CDR1 is SGHVS and CDR2 FQNEAQ. This CDR3 region has 15 residues. The CDR3 protein is CASSLGKLGTGELFW. The CDR3 DNA reads as TGTGCCAGCAGCTTGGGGAAGTTGGGAACCGGGGAGCTGTTTTGG.